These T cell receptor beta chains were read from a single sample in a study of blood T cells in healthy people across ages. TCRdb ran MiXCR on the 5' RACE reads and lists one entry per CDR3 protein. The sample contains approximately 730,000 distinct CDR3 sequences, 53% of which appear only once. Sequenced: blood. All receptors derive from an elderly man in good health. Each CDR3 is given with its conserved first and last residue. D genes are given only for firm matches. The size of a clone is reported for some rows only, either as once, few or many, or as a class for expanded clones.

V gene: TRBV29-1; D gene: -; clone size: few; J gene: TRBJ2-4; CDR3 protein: CSVYGNLGGAKNIQYF; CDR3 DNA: TGCAGCGTTTATGGGAACCTTGGGGGGGCCAAAAACATTCAGTACTTC
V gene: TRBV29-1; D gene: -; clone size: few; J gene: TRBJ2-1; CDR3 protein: CSVEGTPMDNEQFF; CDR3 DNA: TGCAGCGTTGAAGGCACCCCGATGGATAATGAGCAGTTCTTC
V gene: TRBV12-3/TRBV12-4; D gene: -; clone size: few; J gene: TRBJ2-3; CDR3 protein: CASSLGGSSNTQYF; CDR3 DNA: TGTGCCAGCAGTTTAGGAGGGTCATCAAATACGCAGTATTTT
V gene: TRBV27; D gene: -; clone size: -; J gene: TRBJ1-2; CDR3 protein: CASSLGAGSNYGYTF; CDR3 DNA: TGTGCCAGCAGTTTAGGGGCCGGCAGCAACTATGGCTACACCTTC
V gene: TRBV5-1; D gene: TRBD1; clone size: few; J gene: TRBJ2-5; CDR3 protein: CASSLGGARETQYF; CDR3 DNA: TGTGCCAGCAGCTTAGGGGGCGCGAGAGAGACCCAGTACTTC
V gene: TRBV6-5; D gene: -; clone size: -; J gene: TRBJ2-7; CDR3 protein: CASRDNPFEQYF; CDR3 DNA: TGTGCCAGCAGAGACAATCCCTTCGAGCAGTACTTC
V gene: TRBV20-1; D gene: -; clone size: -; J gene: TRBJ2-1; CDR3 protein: CSARGAGQQFNEQFF; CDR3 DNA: TGCAGTGCTAGAGGCGCGGGACAGCAGTTTAATGAGCAGTTCTTC
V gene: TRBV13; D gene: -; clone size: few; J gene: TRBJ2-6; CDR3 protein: CASSLGVSQSGANVLTF; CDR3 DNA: TGTGCCAGCAGCTTAGGAGTGAGTCAGTCTGGGGCCAACGTCCTGACTTTC
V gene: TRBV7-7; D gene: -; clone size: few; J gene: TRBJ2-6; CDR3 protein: CASSFGTAPYGANVLTF; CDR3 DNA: TGTGCCAGCAGCTTCGGGACTGCCCCCTACGGGGCCAACGTCCTGACTTTC
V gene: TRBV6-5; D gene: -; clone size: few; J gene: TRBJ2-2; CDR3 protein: CASSYSDGSGELFF; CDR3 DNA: TGTGCCAGCAGTTACTCGGACGGTTCCGGGGAGCTGTTTTTT
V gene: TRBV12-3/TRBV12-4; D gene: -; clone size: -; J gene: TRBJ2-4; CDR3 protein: CASSTYPDQQNIQYF; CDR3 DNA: TGTGCCAGCAGCACTTACCCGGACCAGCAAAACATTCAGTACTTC